Sequencing of this T cell receptor beta chain was carried out in a study of blood T cell repertoires in COVID-19. Study-wide context: Collection of acute and convalescent COVID-19 samples took place in the United States, Italy and Spain. The cDNA or gDNA used as material had been derived from T cells, B-cell-depleted T cells, or PBMCs.

The repertoire was sequenced with immunoSEQ multiplex PCR; TCRdb's copy has only in-frame clones and lacks some. The sample has roughly 120,000 clones, 88% seen once. J lost 3 bases, V lost 4 bases, and 14 bases had no gene match. There are 18 residues in the CDR3. CDR1 and CDR2 (germline): MDHEN, SYDVKM. The origin of this receptor is a woman in her forties or fifties with active or convalescent COVID-19. The rearrangement uses TRBV28 and TRBJ1-5; TRBD1 matches 8 bases. Sequencing used peripheral blood. This CDR3 reads CASSSNLIYRGNNQPQHF. The CDR3 DNA reads as TGTGCCAGCAGTTCCAATCTCATCTACAGGGGGAACAATCAGCCCCAGCATTTT.